The 7 T cell receptor beta chains reported below all come from one sample, sequenced in a study of T-cell reconstitution after alpha-beta-depleted transplantation in children. The TCRbeta library was prepared with unique molecular identifiers. TCRdb reprocessed the PCR reads with MiXCR, giving one entry per CDR3 protein. This sample carries fewer than 700,000 distinct CDR3 sequences, 10% to 15% of them seen once, and the ten largest clones take around 2.2%. The starting material was PBMCs, mostly from graft donor cells, obtained 360 days after TCRalphabeta/CD19-depleted stem cell transplant. The receptors shown here come from a male patient aged 10 to 17 who had a stem cell transplant for acute myeloid leukemia, so the T cells may come from the graft donor.

This clonotype appeared a few times. This sequence joins TRBV4-3 and TRBJ2-1, with 9 nucleotides matching TRBD1. This CDR3 spans 15 amino acids. The V segment lost 0 bases and the J segment 6 bases; nucleotides outside the gene matches: 3. In germline, CDR1 is LGHNA, CDR2 YSLEER. The CDR3 DNA sequence: TGCGCCAGCAGCCAAGAAGGGACAGGGCTCAATGAGCAGTTCTTC. Protein sequence: CASSQEGTGLNEQFF.

This clonotype was counted only a few times. This rearrangement joins TRBV28 to TRBJ1-4; 10 bases fit TRBD1. Germline CDR1 MDHEN, CDR2 SYDVKM. CDR3 length: 16 residues. V lost 3 bases to trimming and J lost 8 bases; unmatched junction nucleotides: 9. The CDR3 region has the DNA TGTGCCAGCAGTTTCCTCCCGGGACAGGGGAAGGAAAAACTGTTTTTT. Translation gives CASSFLPGQGKEKLFF.

This clonotype has just a few counts. The genes are TRBV11-1 and TRBJ1-1; D unclear. The CDR3 runs to 15 residues. The V gene lost 3 bases and the J gene lost 0 bases, with 11 bases spanning the gap. The germline V gene encodes CDR1 SGHAT and CDR2 FQDESV (reference sequence). CDR3 residues: CASSFRTVMNTEAFF. The CDR3, as DNA: TGTGCCAGCAGCTTCCGGACGGTCATGAACACTGAAGCTTTCTTT.

This clonotype was picked up a small number of times. V is TRBV11-2 and J is TRBJ2-6; 9 nucleotides line up with TRBD1. This CDR3 is 18 amino acids long. The germline CDR1 and CDR2 sequences are SGHAT and FQNNGV. The junction had 6 bases not matched to a gene; V was cut back by 2 bases and J by 1 base. CDR3 in amino acids: CASSLRGQGVSGANVLTF. The CDR3 region has the DNA TGTGCCAGCAGCTTAAGGGGACAGGGCGTATCTGGGGCCAACGTCCTGACTTTC.

The chain carries TRBV27 and TRBJ2-2, with D hard to call. The CDR3 covers 14 residues. The V gene's germline CDR1 is MNHEY and CDR2 SMNVEV (reference sequence). V was cut by 5 bases and J by 4 bases, with 11 bases left in between. In DNA form, the CDR3 reads TGTGCCAGCAGTCGATTACAGAGCACCGGGGAGCTGTTTTTT. The encoded protein is CASSRLQSTGELFF.

This chain links TRBV10-3 with TRBJ2-3, with 12 bases that match TRBD2. Germline-derived CDR1 and CDR2 are ENHRY and SYGVKD. With 6 bases clipped from V and 3 bases from J, the junction kept 7 bases outside the gene matches. The CDR3 consists of 16 residues. CDR3 DNA sequence: TGTGCCATCAGGGATGGTCTAGCGGGAGGGACAGATACGCAGTATTTT. Translated: CAIRDGLAGGTDTQYF.

This clonotype was counted only a few times. V is TRBV7-2 and J is TRBJ2-7; D might be TRBD1 (5 bases). The length of the CDR3 is 15 residues. Germline CDR1 and CDR2: SGHTA and FQGNSA. V lost 0 bases and J lost 4, with 13 bases in between. The CDR3 DNA reads TGTGCCAGCAGCTTAGCCTTCAGGGTGGAGTACGAGCAGTACTTC. The encoded protein is CASSLAFRVEYEQYF.